This T cell receptor (beta chain) was identified during a study of T cells in women clearing cervical HPV infection. Across the whole study: Case blood was drawn when the lesion was first found; control blood after infection became undetectable. Study observations and caveats: Cases carried less TRBV6-7 than controls: approximately 0.1% versus 0.16%.

Here immunoSEQ multiplex PCR was the method, and the copy in TCRdb shows in-frame clones only, minus some. The sample has tens of thousands of clones. About this clone: Its antigen is unidentified. The missing CDR3 end, 3 residues past where the read stops, is filled in from the germline J gene.

CDR3 length: 16 amino acids. The germline CDR1 and CDR2 sequences are DFQATT and SNEGSKA (reference sequence). Trimming at V came to 3 bases and at J to 5 bases, leaving 15 bases not matched to a gene. Sample: blood buffy coat. The TCR comes from a woman aged 18-70 years with a cervical HPV16 infection that either progressed to CIN3+ or cleared (not recorded which). The chain uses TRBV20-1 and TRBJ2-5, with 7 bases that match TRBD2. The CDR3 loop is CSASSSGGSFRETQYF. The covered CDR3 bases are TGCAGTGCTAGTTCGTCTGGCGGGAGTTTTCGGGAGACC.